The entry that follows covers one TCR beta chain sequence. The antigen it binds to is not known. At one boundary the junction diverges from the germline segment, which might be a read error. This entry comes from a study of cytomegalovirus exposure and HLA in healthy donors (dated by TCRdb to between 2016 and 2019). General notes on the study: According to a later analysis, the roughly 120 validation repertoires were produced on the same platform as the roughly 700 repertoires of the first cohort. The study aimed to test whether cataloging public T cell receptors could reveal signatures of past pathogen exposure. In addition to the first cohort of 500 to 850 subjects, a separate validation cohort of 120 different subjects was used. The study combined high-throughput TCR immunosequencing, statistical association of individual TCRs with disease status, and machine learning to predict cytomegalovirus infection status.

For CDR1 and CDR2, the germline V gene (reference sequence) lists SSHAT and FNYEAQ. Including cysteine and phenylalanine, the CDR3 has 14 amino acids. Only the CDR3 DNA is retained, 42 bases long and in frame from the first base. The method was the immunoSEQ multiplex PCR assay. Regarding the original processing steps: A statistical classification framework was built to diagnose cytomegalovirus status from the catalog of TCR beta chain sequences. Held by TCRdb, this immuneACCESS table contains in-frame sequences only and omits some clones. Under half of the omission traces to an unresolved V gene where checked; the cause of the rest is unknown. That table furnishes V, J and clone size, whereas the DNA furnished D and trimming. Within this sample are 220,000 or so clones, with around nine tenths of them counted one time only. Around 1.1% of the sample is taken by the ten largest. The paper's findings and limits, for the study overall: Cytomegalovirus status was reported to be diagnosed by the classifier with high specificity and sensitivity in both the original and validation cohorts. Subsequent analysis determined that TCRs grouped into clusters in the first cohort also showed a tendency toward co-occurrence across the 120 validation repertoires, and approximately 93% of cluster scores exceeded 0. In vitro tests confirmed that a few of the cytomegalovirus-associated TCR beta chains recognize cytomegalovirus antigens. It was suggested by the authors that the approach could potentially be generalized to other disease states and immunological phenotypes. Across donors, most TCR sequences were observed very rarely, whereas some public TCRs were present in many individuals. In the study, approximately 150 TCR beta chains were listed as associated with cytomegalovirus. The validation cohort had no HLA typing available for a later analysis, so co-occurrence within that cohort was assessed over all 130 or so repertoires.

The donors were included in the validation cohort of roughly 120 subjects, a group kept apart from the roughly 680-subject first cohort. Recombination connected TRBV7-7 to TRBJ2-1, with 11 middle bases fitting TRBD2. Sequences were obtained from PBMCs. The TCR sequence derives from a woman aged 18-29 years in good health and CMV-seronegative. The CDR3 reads CASSLGGTSGEQFF. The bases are TGTGCTAGCAGCTTAGGAGGGACTAGCGGCGAGCAGTTCTTC.